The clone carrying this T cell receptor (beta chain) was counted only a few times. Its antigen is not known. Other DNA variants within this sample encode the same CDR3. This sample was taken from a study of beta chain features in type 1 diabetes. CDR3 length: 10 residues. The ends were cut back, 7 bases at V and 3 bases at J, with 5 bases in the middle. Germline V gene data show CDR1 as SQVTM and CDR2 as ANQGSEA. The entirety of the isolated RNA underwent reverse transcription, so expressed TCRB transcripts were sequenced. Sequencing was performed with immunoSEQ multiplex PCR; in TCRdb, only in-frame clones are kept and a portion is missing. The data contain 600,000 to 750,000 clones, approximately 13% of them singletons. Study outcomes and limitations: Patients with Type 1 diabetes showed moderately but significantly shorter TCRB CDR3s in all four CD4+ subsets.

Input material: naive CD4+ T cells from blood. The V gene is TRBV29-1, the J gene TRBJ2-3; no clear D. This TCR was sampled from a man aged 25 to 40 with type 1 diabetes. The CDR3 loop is CSAGTDTQYF. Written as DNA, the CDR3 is TGCAGCGCTGGAACAGATACGCAGTATTTT.